This entry describes one T cell receptor (beta chain). The CDR3 covers 17 residues. Per germline, CDR1 SGHDT and CDR2 YYEEEE. J was trimmed by 5 bases and V by 5 bases; bases with no gene match: 12. The data are from a study of CD8 T cells in Susac syndrome. Sequencing targeted TCR beta in T cells from blood (CD8+ and CD4+). Bulk CD8+ and CD4+ cells came from magnetic negative isolation; CD8+ TEMRA by FACS. With random hexamers, reverse transcription was performed on about 0.45 to 1 ug of RNA. Amplification of TCR beta CDR3 was carried out by immunoSEQ multiplex PCR, which covered 54 Vbeta and 13 Jbeta segments. TCRdb independently ran MiXCR on the immunoSEQ multiplex PCR reads; one entry per CDR3 protein. The data contain some 300,000 distinct CDR3 sequences, around nine tenths of them seen just once; the ten biggest clones take up around 0.2%.

The chain joins TRBV5-6 to TRBJ2-1; TRBD2 matches at 11 bases. The TCR originated in a human donor with multiple sclerosis. The sequenced sample was CD8+ T cells from PBMCs. CDR3 sequence: CASSLGRLAGKDNEQFF. The DNA for the CDR3 is TGTGCCAGCAGTCTTGGCAGACTAGCGGGAAAGGACAATGAGCAGTTCTTC.